The 10 T cell receptor beta chains given below trace back to one sample, sequenced in a study of blood T cell repertoires in COVID-19. Measured with immunoSEQ multiplex PCR; TCRdb has only the in-frame clones, and not every one. The sample includes 150,000 to 200,000 clones, about 89% of them seen just once. The sequenced sample consisted of PBMCs or T cells enriched from blood (not recorded which). These receptors originate from a young woman who had recovered from COVID-19.

The J gene is TRBJ1-6, the V gene TRBV4-2, with a tentative D call TRBD1 (5 bases). Between the trimmed V and J ends, which lost 0 bases and 9 bases, there was a span of 12 bases. The CDR3 covers 15 residues. Germline V gives CDR1 LGHNA, CDR2 YNFKEQ. Here the CDR3 reads CASSQEGQEGSPLHF. CDR3 bases: TGTGCCAGCAGCCAAGAGGGGCAGGAGGGTTCACCCCTCCACTTT.

J is TRBJ2-1 and V is TRBV15, with 7 bases aligning to TRBD2. This CDR3 is built from 16 residues. Germline V gene sequence: CDR1 LNHNV, CDR2 YYDKDF (reference sequence). With V trimmed by 0 bases and J by 2 bases, 4 bases remained unmatched. The CDR3: CATSREWAGAYNEQFF. The CDR3 DNA sequence: TGTGCCACCAGCAGAGAGTGGGCGGGGGCCTACAATGAGCAGTTCTTC.

The V and J genes are TRBV29-1 and TRBJ1-2; a possible D gene is TRBD1 (6 bases). V lost 1 base, J lost 5 bases, and 14 bases lay in between. From germline, CDR1 is SQVTM and CDR2 ANQGSEA. The CDR3 consists of 14 residues. The CDR3 region has the DNA TGCAGCGTTGAAGGTAGCAGGGGCGGGTATGGCTACACCTTC. Its translation is CSVEGSRGGYGYTF. The full variable domain, with the rest looked up from reference TRBV29-1 and TRBJ1-2, is SAVISQKPSRDICQRGTSLTIQCQVDSQVTMMFWYRQQPGQSLTLIATANQGSEATYESGFVIDKFPISRPNLTFSTLTVSNMSPEDSSIYLCSVEGSRGGYGYTFGSGTRLTVV.

The genes are TRBV10-3 and TRBJ1-2; weak D call: TRBD1 (6 bases). Germline assignment: CDR1 ENHRY and CDR2 SYGVKD. CDR3 length: 13 residues. Trimming stripped 6 bases from V and 3 bases from J, with 11 bases between. The CDR3 is CAISRGGDYGYTF. The CDR3 DNA sequence: TGTGCCATCAGCAGGGGTGGAGACTATGGCTACACCTTC.

V gene TRBV25-1 combines with J gene TRBJ1-5; 8 bases match TRBD1. The germline V gene encodes CDR1 MGHDK and CDR2 SYGVNS. The CDR3 runs 14 residues. The J segment lost 7 bases and the V segment lost 8 bases, leaving 10 bases of the junction unmatched. The CDR3 spells CASHQDRDGQPQHF. The CDR3 DNA sequence: TGTGCCAGCCACCAGGACAGGGATGGGCAGCCCCAGCATTTT.

The chain links TRBV9 to TRBJ2-7, with 7 bases lining up with TRBD2. V lost 4 bases to trimming and J lost 0 bases; unmatched junction nucleotides: 19. There are 19 residues in the CDR3. The germline gives CDR1 SGDLS, CDR2 YYNGEE. The CDR3 loop reads CASSPLPQRGLTSSYEQYF. The CDR3 coding sequence is TGTGCCAGCAGCCCCCTACCCCAGCGGGGCCTAACCTCCTCCTACGAGCAGTACTTC.

This chain connects TRBV2 to TRBJ1-5, with D maybe TRBD1 (5 bases). Trimming cost V 8 bases and J 9 bases, with 14 bases left between them. CDR3 length: 12 amino acids. Germline assignment: CDR1 SNHLY and CDR2 FYNNEI. CDR3 sequence: CASGGVRGPQHF. In DNA, the CDR3 is TGTGCCAGCGGGGGGGTGAGAGGGCCCCAGCATTTT.

The chain uses TRBV6-5 and TRBJ1-2; perhaps TRBD1 as D (5 bases). V was trimmed by 0 bases and J by 2 bases, leaving 13 bases between them. CDR1 and CDR2 from the germline V gene are MNHEY and SVGAGI. The length of the CDR3 is 16 residues. The CDR3 nucleotides are TGTGCCAGCAGTTACTCAGCGGGGCGCCGGAACTATGGCTACACCTTC. Its translation is CASSYSAGRRNYGYTF.

The chain carries TRBV19 and TRBJ2-5, with 14 bases fitting TRBD2. This CDR3 spans 16 amino acids. Germline loops: CDR1 LNHDA, CDR2 SQIVND (reference sequence). Losses at the gene ends were 4 bases for V and 5 bases for J; bases not matched to a gene: 6. The chain's CDR3 is CASSRRLAGGQETQYF. CDR3 DNA: TGTGCCAGTAGTAGGAGACTAGCGGGGGGGCAGGAGACCCAGTACTTC.

The chain is built from TRBV2 and TRBJ2-3; 7 bases agree with TRBD1. The CDR3 sequence is 17 residues long. Trimming cost V 5 bases and J 6 bases; bases outside gene matches: 17. Germline V gene lookup returns CDR1 SNHLY and CDR2 FYNNEI. Written as DNA, the CDR3 is TGTGCCAGCAGTCCACGACCAGGGACAGCAAAGGCGGATACGCAGTATTTT. Protein sequence: CASSPRPGTAKADTQYF. Combining the CDR3 with reference TRBV2 and TRBJ2-3 gives the whole variable domain EPEVTQTPSHQVTQMGQEVILRCVPISNHLYFYWYRQILGQKVEFLVSFYNNEISEKSEIFDDQFSVERPDGSNFTLKIRSTKLEDSAMYFCASSPRPGTAKADTQYFGPGTRLTVL.